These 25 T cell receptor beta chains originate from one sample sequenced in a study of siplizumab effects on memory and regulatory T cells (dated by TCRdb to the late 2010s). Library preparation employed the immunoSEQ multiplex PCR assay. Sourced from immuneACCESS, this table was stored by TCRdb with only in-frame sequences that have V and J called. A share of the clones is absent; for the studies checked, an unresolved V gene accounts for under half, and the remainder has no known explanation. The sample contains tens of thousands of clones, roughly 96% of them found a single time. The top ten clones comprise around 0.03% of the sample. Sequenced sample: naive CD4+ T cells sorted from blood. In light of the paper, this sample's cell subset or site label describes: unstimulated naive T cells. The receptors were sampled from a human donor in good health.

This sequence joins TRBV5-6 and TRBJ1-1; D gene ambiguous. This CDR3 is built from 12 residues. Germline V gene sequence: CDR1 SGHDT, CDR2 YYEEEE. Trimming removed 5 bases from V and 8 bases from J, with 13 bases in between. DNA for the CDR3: TGTGCCAGCAGAACAGACGCGGGGGAAGCTTTCTTT. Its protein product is CASRTDAGEAFF.

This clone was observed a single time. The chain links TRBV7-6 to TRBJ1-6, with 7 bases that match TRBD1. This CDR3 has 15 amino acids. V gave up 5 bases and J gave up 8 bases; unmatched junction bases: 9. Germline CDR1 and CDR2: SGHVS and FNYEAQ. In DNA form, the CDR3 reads TGTGCCAGCAGCATATCCGGGACAGCCTATTCACCCCTCCACTTT. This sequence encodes CASSISGTAYSPLHF.

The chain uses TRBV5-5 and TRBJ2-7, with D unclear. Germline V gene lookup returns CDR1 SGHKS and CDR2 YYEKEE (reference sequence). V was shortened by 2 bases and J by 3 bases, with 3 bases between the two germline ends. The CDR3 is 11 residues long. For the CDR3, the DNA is TGTGCCAGCAGCTTCTACTACGAGCAGTACTTC. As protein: CASSFYYEQYF.

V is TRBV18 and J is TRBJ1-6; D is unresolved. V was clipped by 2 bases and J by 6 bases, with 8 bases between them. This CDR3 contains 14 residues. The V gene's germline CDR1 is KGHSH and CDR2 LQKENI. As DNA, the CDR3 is TGTGCCAGCTCACCAAAACAGTCTAATTCACCCCTCCACTTT. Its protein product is CASSPKQSNSPLHF.

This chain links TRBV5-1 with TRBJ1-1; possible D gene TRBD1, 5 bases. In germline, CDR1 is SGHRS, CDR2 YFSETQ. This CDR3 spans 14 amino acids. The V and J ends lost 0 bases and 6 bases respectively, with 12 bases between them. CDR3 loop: CASSLGGAHPEAFF. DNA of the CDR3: TGCGCCAGCAGCTTGGGAGGGGCCCACCCTGAAGCTTTCTTT.

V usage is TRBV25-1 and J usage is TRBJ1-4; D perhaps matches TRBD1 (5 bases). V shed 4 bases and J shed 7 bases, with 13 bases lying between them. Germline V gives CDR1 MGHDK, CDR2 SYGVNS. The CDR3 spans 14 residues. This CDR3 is CASSVGGLVEKLFF. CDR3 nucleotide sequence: TGTGCCAGCAGTGTCGGGGGGTTGGTTGAAAAACTGTTTTTT. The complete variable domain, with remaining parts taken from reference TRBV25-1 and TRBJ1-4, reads EADIYQTPRYLVIGTGKKITLECSQTMGHDKMYWYQQDPGMELHLIHYSYGVNSTEKGDLSSESTVSRIRTEHFPLTLESARPSHTSQYLCASSVGGLVEKLFFGSGTQLSVL.

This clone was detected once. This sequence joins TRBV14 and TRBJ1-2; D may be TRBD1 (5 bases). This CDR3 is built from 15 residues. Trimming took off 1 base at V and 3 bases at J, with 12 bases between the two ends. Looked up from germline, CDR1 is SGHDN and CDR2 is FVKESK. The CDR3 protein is CASSQVGAGYYGYTF. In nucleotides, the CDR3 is TGTGCCAGCAGCCAAGTTGGGGCAGGGTACTATGGCTACACCTTC.

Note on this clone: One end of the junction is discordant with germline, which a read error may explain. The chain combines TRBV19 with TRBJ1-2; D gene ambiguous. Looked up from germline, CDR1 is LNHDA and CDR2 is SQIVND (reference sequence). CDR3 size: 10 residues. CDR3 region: CASSMSLVPF. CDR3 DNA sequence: TGTGCCAGTAGTATGTCATTGGTACCCTTC.

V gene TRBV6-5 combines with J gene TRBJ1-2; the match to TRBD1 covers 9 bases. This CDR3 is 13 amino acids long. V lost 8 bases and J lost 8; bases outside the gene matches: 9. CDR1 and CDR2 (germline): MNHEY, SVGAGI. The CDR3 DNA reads TGTGCCAGCCGCCCGGACGGGACAGGGGGCTACACCTTC. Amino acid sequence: CASRPDGTGGYTF.

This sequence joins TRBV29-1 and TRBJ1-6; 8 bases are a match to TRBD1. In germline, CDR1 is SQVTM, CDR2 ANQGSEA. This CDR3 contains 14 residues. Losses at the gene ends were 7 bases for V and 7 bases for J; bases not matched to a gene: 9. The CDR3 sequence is CSASMGDRNSPLHF. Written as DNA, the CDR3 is TGCAGCGCCTCAATGGGGGACAGGAATTCACCCCTCCACTTT.

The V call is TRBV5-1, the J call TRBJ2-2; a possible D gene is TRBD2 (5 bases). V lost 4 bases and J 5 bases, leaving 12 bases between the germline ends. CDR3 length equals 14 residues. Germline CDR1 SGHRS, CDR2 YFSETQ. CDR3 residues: CASSTGGRTGELFF. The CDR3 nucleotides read TGCGCCAGCAGCACCGGCGGGCGGACCGGGGAGCTGTTTTTT.

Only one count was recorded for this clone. For the CDR3, the DNA is TGCGCCAGCAATAAGGGACTAGCAACAGATACGCAGTATTTT. This sequence encodes CASNKGLATDTQYF. The chain uses TRBV4-3 and TRBJ2-3; 9 bases align to TRBD2. Germline V gene lookup returns CDR1 LGHNA and CDR2 YSLEER. The length of the CDR3 is 14 residues. J gave up 3 bases and V 7 bases, and 5 bases lay outside the gene matches.

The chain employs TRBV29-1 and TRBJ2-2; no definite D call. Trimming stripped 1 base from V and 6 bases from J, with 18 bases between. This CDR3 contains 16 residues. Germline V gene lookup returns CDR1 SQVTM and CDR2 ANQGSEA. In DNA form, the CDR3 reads TGCAGCGTTGAAGGGCGAGGCGCCCCATCGGCCGGGGAGCTGTTTTTT. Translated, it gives CSVEGRGAPSAGELFF.

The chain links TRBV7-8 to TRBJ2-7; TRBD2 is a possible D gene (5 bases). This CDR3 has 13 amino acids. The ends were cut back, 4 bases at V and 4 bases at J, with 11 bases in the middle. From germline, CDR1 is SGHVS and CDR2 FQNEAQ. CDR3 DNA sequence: TGTGCCAGCAGCTCAGAGGGTCAGTACGAGCAGTACTTC. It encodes CASSSEGQYEQYF.

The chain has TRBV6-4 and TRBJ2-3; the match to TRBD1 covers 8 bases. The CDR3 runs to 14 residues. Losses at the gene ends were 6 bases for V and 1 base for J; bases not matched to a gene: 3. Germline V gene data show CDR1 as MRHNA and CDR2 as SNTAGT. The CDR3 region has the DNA TGTGCCAGCAGCCCAGGGGGCGGCACAGATACGCAGTATTTT. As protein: CASSPGGGTDTQYF.

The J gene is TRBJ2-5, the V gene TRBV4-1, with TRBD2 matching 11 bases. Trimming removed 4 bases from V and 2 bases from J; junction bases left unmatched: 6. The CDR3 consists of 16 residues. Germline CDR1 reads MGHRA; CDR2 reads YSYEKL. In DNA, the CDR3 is TGCGCCAGCAGCCGTGGTAGCGGGGGGGGACAAGAGACCCAGTACTTC. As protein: CASSRGSGGGQETQYF.

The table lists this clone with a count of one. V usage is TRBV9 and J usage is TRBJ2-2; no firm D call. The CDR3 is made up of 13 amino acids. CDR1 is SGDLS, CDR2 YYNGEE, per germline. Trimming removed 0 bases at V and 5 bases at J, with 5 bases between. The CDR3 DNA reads TGTGCCAGCAGCGTAGAGGAGACCGGGGAGCTGTTTTTT. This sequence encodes CASSVEETGELFF.

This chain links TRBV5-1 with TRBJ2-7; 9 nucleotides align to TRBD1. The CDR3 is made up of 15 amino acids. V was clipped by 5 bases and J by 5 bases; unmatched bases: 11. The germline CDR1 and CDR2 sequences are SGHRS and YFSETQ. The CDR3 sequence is CASRPPGQGNHEQYF. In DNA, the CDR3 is TGCGCCAGCAGACCCCCGGGACAGGGTAACCACGAGCAGTACTTC.

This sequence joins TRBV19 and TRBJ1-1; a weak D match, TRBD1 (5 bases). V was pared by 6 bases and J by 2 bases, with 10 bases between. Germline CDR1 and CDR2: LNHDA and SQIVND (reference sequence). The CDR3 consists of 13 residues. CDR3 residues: CASSRDVNTEAFF. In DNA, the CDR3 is TGTGCCAGTAGCAGGGACGTAAACACTGAAGCTTTCTTT.

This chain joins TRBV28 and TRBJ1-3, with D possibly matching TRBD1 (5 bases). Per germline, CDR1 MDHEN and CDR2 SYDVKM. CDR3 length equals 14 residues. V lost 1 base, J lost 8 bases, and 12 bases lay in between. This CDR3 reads CASSLLPGRDTIYF. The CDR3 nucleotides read TGTGCCAGCAGTTTATTGCCAGGGAGGGACACCATATATTTT.

CDR3: CASSYTGVTEAFF. DNA for the CDR3: TGTGCCAGCAGTTACACGGGAGTCACTGAAGCTTTCTTT. This chain links TRBV6-6 with TRBJ1-1; D not resolved. CDR1 is MNHNY, CDR2 SVGAGI, per germline (reference sequence). V gave up 2 bases and J gave up 4 bases, with 8 bases separating them. The CDR3 extends over 13 amino acids.

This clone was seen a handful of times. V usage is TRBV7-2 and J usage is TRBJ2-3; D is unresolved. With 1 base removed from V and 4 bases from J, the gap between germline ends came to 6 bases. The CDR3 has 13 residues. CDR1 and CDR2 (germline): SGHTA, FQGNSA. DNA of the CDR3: TGTGCCAGCAGCTTAGTTGAGGCAGATACGCAGTATTTT. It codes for CASSLVEADTQYF.

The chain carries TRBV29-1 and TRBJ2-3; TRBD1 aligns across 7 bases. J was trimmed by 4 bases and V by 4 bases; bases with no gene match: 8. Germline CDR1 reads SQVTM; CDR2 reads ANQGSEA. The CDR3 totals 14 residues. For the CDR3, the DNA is TGCAGCGTTGTACGGTACAGGGGAGCAGATACGCAGTATTTT. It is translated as CSVVRYRGADTQYF.

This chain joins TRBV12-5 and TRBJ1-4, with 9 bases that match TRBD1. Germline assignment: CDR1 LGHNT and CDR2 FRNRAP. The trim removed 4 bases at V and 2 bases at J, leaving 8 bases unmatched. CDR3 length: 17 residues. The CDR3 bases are TGTGCTAGTGGTTCTACAGGGGGCGCGTCTACTAATGAAAAACTGTTTTTT. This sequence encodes CASGSTGGASTNEKLFF. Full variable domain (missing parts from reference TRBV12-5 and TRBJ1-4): DARVTQTPRHKVTEMGQEVTMRCQPILGHNTVFWYRQTMMQGLELLAYFRNRAPLDDSGMPKDRFSAEMPDATLATLKIQPSEPRDSAVYFCASGSTGGASTNEKLFFGSGTQLSVL.

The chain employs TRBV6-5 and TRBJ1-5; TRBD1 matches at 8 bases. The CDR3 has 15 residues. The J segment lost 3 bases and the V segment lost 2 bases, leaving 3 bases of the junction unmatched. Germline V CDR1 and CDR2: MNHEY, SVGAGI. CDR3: CASSYLGQVNQPQHF. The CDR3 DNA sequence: TGTGCCAGCAGTTACCTGGGACAGGTCAATCAGCCCCAGCATTTT.